Listed below are T cell receptor beta chains from one sample, sequenced in a study of T cell responses to AZD1222 COVID-19 vaccine. Some clones are missing from TCRdb's copy, which holds only in-frame ones; the method was immunoSEQ multiplex PCR. Altogether 110,000 or so clones are present, 70% to 90% being singletons, with the ten largest covering around 6%. The sample consisted of peripheral blood, taken 28 days after the second AZD1222 dose. These receptors were taken from an adult who received the AZD1222 COVID-19 vaccine. Both conserved end residues are part of each CDR3. Each record gives: clone size, J gene, D gene, V gene, CDR3 DNA, CDR3 protein. D genes are given only for firm matches. Clone size is stated in some rows and not others, as once, few, many or a class when expanded.

>.|TRBJ1-1|TRBD1|TRBV28
TGTGCCGGCCGGACAGGGAAGACTGAAGCTTTCTTT
CAGRTGKTEAFF
>.|TRBJ1-4|TRBD1|TRBV28
TGTGCCAGCAGTCTGCCGGGACAGGGTAATGAAAAACTGTTTTTT
CASSLPGQGNEKLFF
>once|TRBJ1-2|TRBD1|TRBV29-1
TGCAGCGTTGGACAGGGAGGGGAAGGCTACACCTTC
CSVGQGGEGYTF
>few|TRBJ1-3|.|TRBV15
TGTGCCACCAGCCAGGACTCTGGAAACACCATATATTTT
CATSQDSGNTIYF
>once|TRBJ2-1|.|TRBV2
TGTGCCAGCAGTCCTAGGACAGACGGGATTGAGCAGTTCTTC
CASSPRTDGIEQFF
>.|TRBJ2-3|TRBD2|TRBV4-3
TGCGCCAGCAAATCTAGCGGGTACTCTAGCACAGATACGCAGTATTTT
CASKSSGYSSTDTQYF
>.|TRBJ1-5|.|TRBV19
TGTGCCAGTAGTATTGAGGGTGGCAATCAGCCCCAGCATTTT
CASSIEGGNQPQHF
>once|TRBJ2-1|TRBD2|TRBV7-2
TGTGCCAGCAGTCGCGAACTAGCGGGGGGAGGGGAGCAGTTCTTC
CASSRELAGGGEQFF
>.|TRBJ2-5|.|TRBV5-5
TGTGCCAGCAGCTTGGACAACTGGGAGACCCAGTACTTC
CASSLDNWETQYF
>.|TRBJ1-5|TRBD1|TRBV6-2/TRBV6-3
TGTGCCAGCAGTTACCTGACAGGGGCTAATCAGCCCCAGCATTTT
CASSYLTGANQPQHF
>.|TRBJ2-5|TRBD1|TRBV28
TGTGCCAGCAGCCCCGGGACAGGAGAGACCCAGTACTTC
CASSPGTGETQYF
>once|TRBJ1-2|.|TRBV9
TGTGCCAGCAGCGTAACATACAGGGCGGGAGGCTACACCTTC
CASSVTYRAGGYTF
>.|TRBJ1-4|.|TRBV6-5
TGTGCCAGCAGTTACAGGAAGAATGAAAAACTGTTTTTT
CASSYRKNEKLFF
>.|TRBJ1-1|.|TRBV28
TGTGCCAGCAGTTTTTCGACAAGCTATGAAGCTTTCTTT
CASSFSTSYEAFF
>once|TRBJ1-3|TRBD1|TRBV12-5
TGTGCTAGTGGTTTGGCCGGACAGGGGGGAAACACCATATATTTT
CASGLAGQGGNTIYF
>.|TRBJ1-6|TRBD1|TRBV27
TGTGCCAGCAGCCTCGTAGGGGGCTACTCCTATAATTCACCCCTCCACTTT
CASSLVGGYSYNSPLHF
>.|TRBJ1-2|TRBD1|TRBV7-2
TGTGCCAGCAGCTCACGGGACAGCCCCTACTATGGCTACACCTTC
CASSSRDSPYYGYTF
>.|TRBJ1-5|.|TRBV12-3/TRBV12-4
TGTGCCAGCAGTTTTTGGGAACGCCAGCCCCAGCATTTT
CASSFWERQPQHF
>.|TRBJ1-1|.|TRBV5-5
TGTGCCAGCAGCTTGGCCTTCGAAGCTTTCTTT
CASSLAFEAFF
>.|TRBJ2-7|.|TRBV4-1
TGCGCCAGCAGCCCTCTGACAGGATCCTACGAGCAGTACTTC
CASSPLTGSYEQYF
>.|TRBJ2-5|TRBD1|TRBV4-3
TGCGCCAGCAGCCAAGGAAGCGGGACAGGGGAAGAGACCCAGTACTTC
CASSQGSGTGEETQYF
>.|TRBJ1-1|.|TRBV3-1/TRBV3-2
TGTGCCAGCAGCCAAGGGGAGGCAGGTGAAGCTTTCTTT
CASSQGEAGEAFF
>.|TRBJ1-1|TRBD1|TRBV7-2
TGTGCCAGCAGCTTTACAGGGGAGAACACTGAAGCTTTCTTT
CASSFTGENTEAFF
>.|TRBJ2-7|.|TRBV7-8
TGTGCCAGCAGCCGAACCGAGGGGGAGCAGTACTTC
CASSRTEGEQYF
>.|TRBJ1-2|.|TRBV12-3/TRBV12-4
TGTGCCAGCAGAGGGGAGTATGGCTACACCTTC
CASRGEYGYTF
>.|TRBJ2-2|.|TRBV12-3/TRBV12-4
TGTGCCAGCAGTTTCACCGGGGAGCTGTTTTTT
CASSFTGELFF
>.|TRBJ2-5|.|TRBV29-1
TGCAGCGTCCCCGCTGGGCATCTCCAAGAGACCCAGTACTTC
CSVPAGHLQETQYF
>few|TRBJ1-1|.|TRBV6-6
TGTGCCAGCAGCCGGGGGGGGACTGAAGCTTTCTTT
CASSRGGTEAFF
>.|TRBJ2-1|.|TRBV7-2
TGTGCCAGCAGCTTAGCGTTTGGCGTTGGTGAGCAGTTCTTC
CASSLAFGVGEQFF
>.|TRBJ2-2|.|TRBV3-1/TRBV3-2
TGTGCCAGCTCCCGTCTGGGATTCCCGAACACCGGGGAGCTGTTTTTT
CASSRLGFPNTGELFF
>.|TRBJ1-4|.|TRBV7-3
TGTGCCAGCAGCTTCAATAATGAAAAACTGTTTTTT
CASSFNNEKLFF
>once|TRBJ2-1|.|TRBV5-1
TGCGCCAGCAGCGCACGCGGACCCGGGGATGAGCAGTTCTTC
CASSARGPGDEQFF
>.|TRBJ1-2|TRBD1|TRBV2
TGTGCCAGCAGACAAGGACAGGGTAACTATGGCTACACCTTC
CASRQGQGNYGYTF
>.|TRBJ1-5|.|TRBV7-8
TGTGCCAGCAGCTTAGCTTCAGATAGCAATCAGCCCCAGCATTTT
CASSLASDSNQPQHF
>.|TRBJ1-2|.|TRBV7-9
TGTGCCAGCAGCTCGGACCTATTAGGGTATGGCTACACCTTC
CASSSDLLGYGYTF
>.|TRBJ2-1|.|TRBV6-2/TRBV6-3
TGTGCCAGCAGTTACGAGGCAGGGACGAGGGAGCAGTTCTTC
CASSYEAGTREQFF
>.|TRBJ1-2|.|TRBV6-1
TGTGCCAGCAGTGAAAACACAAGAGGCTACACCTTC
CASSENTRGYTF